This is a list of T cell receptor beta chains from one sample in a study of identical twins. TCRdb ran MiXCR on the 5' RACE reads and lists one entry per CDR3 protein. The repertoire consists of hundreds of thousands of distinct CDR3 sequences, with more than 8% occurring once and the leading ten covering roughly 7%. This same sample was also taken into another study, of yellow fever vaccine responses in identical twins.

Sequences were obtained from CD8+ T cells sorted from blood. The receptors originated from a woman between 18 and 30 years old in good health. Both conserved end residues are part of each CDR3. D genes are given only for firm matches. Clone sizes are given selectively: once, few, many, or a class where the clone is expanded.

V gene,J gene,clone size,CDR3 length,D gene,CDR3 protein,CDR3 DNA
TRBV4-3,TRBJ2-3,NA,17,TRBD2,CASSQEWAGGRTDTQYF,TGCGCCAGCAGCCAAGAATGGGCGGGAGGTCGGACAGATACGCAGTATTTT
TRBV7-9,TRBJ2-7,NA,15,TRBD1,CASSFHDRGLYEQYF,TGTGCCAGCTCTTTTCATGACAGGGGGCTATACGAGCAGTACTTC
TRBV29-1,TRBJ2-5,many,11,NA,CSEQSQETQYF,TGCAGCGAACAATCTCAAGAGACCCAGTACTTC
TRBV3-1,TRBJ2-5,many,17,TRBD2,CASSQVTSGGAYETQYF,TGTGCCAGCAGCCAAGTGACTAGCGGGGGGGCTTATGAGACCCAGTACTTC
TRBV13,TRBJ2-1,many,17,NA,CASSLGRGRPSYNEQFF,TGTGCCAGCAGCTTAGGCCGGGGCAGGCCATCCTACAATGAGCAGTTCTTC
TRBV12-3/TRBV12-4,TRBJ2-1,many,13,NA,CASRSQLIYEQFF,TGTGCCAGCAGATCCCAACTTATCTATGAGCAGTTCTTC
TRBV5-1,TRBJ2-7,few,10,NA,CASSLAEQYF,TGCGCCAGCAGCTTAGCCGAGCAGTACTTC
TRBV29-1,TRBJ2-2,NA,13,NA,CSVEERNTGELFF,TGCAGCGTTGAAGAGCGGAACACCGGGGAGCTGTTTTTT
TRBV7-8,TRBJ2-7,many,16,TRBD2,CASSLGVAGSSYEQYF,TGTGCCAGCAGCTTAGGGGTAGCGGGATCCTCCTACGAGCAGTACTTC
TRBV20-1,TRBJ2-1,NA,15,TRBD2,CSAFGGTSAYNEQFF,TGCAGTGCTTTCGGCGGGACTAGCGCGTACAATGAGCAGTTCTTC
TRBV18,TRBJ2-1,NA,17,NA,CASSPLIHPSSYNEQFF,TGTGCCAGCTCACCACTAATCCACCCAAGCTCCTACAATGAGCAGTTCTTC
TRBV20-1,TRBJ2-1,many,14,NA,CSATPGMEYNEQFF,TGCAGTGCGACCCCCGGGATGGAATACAATGAGCAGTTCTTC
TRBV10-3,TRBJ2-7,NA,15,NA,CAISEPGRTPYEQYF,TGTGCCATCAGTGAGCCCGGCCGGACACCCTACGAGCAGTACTTC
TRBV7-8,TRBJ2-1,many,16,TRBD2,CASSLGGLAGDNEQFF,TGTGCCAGCAGCTTAGGTGGGCTAGCGGGAGACAATGAGCAGTTCTTC
TRBV11-2,TRBJ2-1,many,14,NA,CASSPIRSYNEQFF,TGTGCCAGCAGCCCTATTAGGTCCTACAATGAGCAGTTCTTC
TRBV6-1,TRBJ1-5,NA,14,NA,CASSQFGSNQPQHF,TGTGCCAGCAGCCAGTTCGGAAGCAATCAGCCCCAGCATTTT
TRBV12-3/TRBV12-4,TRBJ2-3,many,15,NA,CASSLGALHTDTQYF,TGTGCCAGCAGTTTAGGGGCTCTCCACACAGATACGCAGTATTTT
TRBV9,TRBJ2-7,many,17,TRBD1,CASSTPGPGQGTGEQYF,TGTGCCAGCAGTACCCCTGGCCCTGGACAGGGAACAGGGGAGCAGTACTTC
TRBV11-2,TRBJ2-3,once,16,TRBD2,CASSKLAGGVPRTQYF,TGTGCCAGCAGCAAACTAGCGGGGGGGGTCCCTCGAACGCAGTATTTT
TRBV28,TRBJ2-7,few,14,NA,CASSFAAGAHEQYF,TGTGCCAGCAGTTTCGCGGCAGGGGCTCACGAGCAGTACTTC
TRBV28,TRBJ2-1,NA,15,TRBD1,CASSFFRDRVNEQFF,TGTGCCAGCAGTTTTTTCCGGGACAGGGTCAATGAGCAGTTCTTC
TRBV9,TRBJ2-3,few,14,NA,CASSSRDRTDTQYF,TGTGCCAGCAGCTCCCGGGATCGCACAGATACGCAGTATTTT
TRBV6-1,TRBJ2-3,many,15,NA,CASETLKEGPDTQYF,TGTGCCAGCGAAACTCTCAAGGAGGGGCCAGATACGCAGTATTTT
TRBV5-1,TRBJ2-7,NA,15,TRBD1,CASSYPGTGDHEQYF,TGCGCCAGCAGCTACCCCGGGACAGGGGACCACGAGCAGTACTTC
TRBV9,TRBJ2-1,NA,16,TRBD1,CASSVGTGVSYNEQFF,TGTGCCAGCAGCGTAGGGACAGGGGTGTCCTACAATGAGCAGTTCTTC
TRBV5-6,TRBJ2-1,many,15,NA,CASTPLGTVTSGEFF,TGTGCCAGCACCCCACTGGGAACAGTGACTAGTGGGGAGTTCTTC
TRBV5-1,TRBJ2-5,NA,12,NA,CASGPGGETQYF,TGCGCCAGCGGCCCCGGGGGAGAGACCCAGTACTTC
TRBV5-5,TRBJ2-6,few,17,TRBD1,CASSRGQGQWGANVLTF,TGTGCCAGCAGCCGGGGACAGGGCCAGTGGGGGGCCAACGTCCTGACTTTC